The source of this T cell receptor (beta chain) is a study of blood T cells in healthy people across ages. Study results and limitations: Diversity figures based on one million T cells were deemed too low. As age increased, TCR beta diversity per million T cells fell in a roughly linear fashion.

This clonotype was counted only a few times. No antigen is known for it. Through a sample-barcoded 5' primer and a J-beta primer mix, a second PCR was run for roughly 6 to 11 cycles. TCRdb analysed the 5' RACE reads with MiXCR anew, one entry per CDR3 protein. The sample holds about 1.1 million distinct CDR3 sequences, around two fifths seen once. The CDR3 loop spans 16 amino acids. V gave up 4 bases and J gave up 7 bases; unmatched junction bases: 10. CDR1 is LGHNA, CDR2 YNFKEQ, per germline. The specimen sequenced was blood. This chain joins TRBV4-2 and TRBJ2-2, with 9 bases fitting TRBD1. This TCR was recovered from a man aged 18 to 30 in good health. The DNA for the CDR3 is TGTGCCAGCAGCCCGTCGGACAGGGGTTTTGGCGGGGAGCTGTTTTTT. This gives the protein CASSPSDRGFGGELFF.